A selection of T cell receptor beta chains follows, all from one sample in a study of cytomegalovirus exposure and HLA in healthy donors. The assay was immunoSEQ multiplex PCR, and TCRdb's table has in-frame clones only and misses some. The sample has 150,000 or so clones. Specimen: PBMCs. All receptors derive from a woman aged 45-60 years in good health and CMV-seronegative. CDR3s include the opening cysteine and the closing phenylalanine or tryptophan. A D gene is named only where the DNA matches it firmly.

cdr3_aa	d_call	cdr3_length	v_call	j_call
CASISNRDSSNTGELFF	.	17	TRBV23-1	TRBJ2-2
CASQGQDRYEQYF	TRBD1	13	TRBV28	TRBJ2-7
CASSLSPGITGGYTF	.	15	TRBV7-2	TRBJ1-2
CASRWGQGGSYEQYF	.	15	TRBV27	TRBJ2-7
CASSPRTGTYEQYF	.	14	TRBV18	TRBJ2-7
CASSTTGYTEAFF	TRBD1	13	TRBV7-6	TRBJ1-1
CASSPYRGQGEKLFF	TRBD1	15	TRBV7-8	TRBJ1-4
CAWGQGIMNTEAFF	TRBD1	14	TRBV30	TRBJ1-1
CASSLGDRTTGELFF	TRBD1	15	TRBV28	TRBJ2-2
CASSVQGTEAFF	.	12	TRBV27	TRBJ1-1
CASSWDSGSGANVLTF	TRBD1	16	TRBV5-6	TRBJ2-6
CASSLTSPVNYGYTF	.	15	TRBV28	TRBJ1-2
CASSQDRTDQETQYF	.	15	TRBV4-1	TRBJ2-5
CAWRTSGRETQYF	TRBD2	13	TRBV30	TRBJ2-5
CASSYSRSTTNEKLFF	.	16	TRBV6-5	TRBJ1-4
CASSLAGFRGSYEQYF	.	16	TRBV5-1	TRBJ2-7
CASSLDSFGELFF	.	13	TRBV19	TRBJ2-2
CASSVSAGVPDTQYF	TRBD2	15	TRBV19	TRBJ2-3
CASSLNSGTGNSPLHF	TRBD1	16	TRBV7-8	TRBJ1-6
CASSARQYNSPLHF	.	14	TRBV9	TRBJ1-6
CASSLLPDNYGYTF	.	14	TRBV5-1	TRBJ1-2
CASRERSTGGTIEAFF	TRBD1	16	TRBV2	TRBJ1-1
CASSQVRGSNQPQHF	.	15	TRBV4-1	TRBJ1-5
CASSPRTQAGTGELFF	.	16	TRBV5-1	TRBJ2-2
CASSRLPDTEAFF	.	13	TRBV4-3	TRBJ1-1
CASSFQQGDEKLFF	.	14	TRBV5-5	TRBJ1-4
CASSLRESYGYTF	.	13	TRBV5-6	TRBJ1-2
CASSLRLAGNHEQYF	TRBD2	15	TRBV18	TRBJ2-7
CASSLDGGTEAFF	.	13	TRBV5-1	TRBJ1-1
CASSLGGRGLANTGELFF	.	18	TRBV5-4	TRBJ2-2
CASLKQGSGGKLFF	.	14	TRBV10-1	TRBJ1-4
CASSSLGIAGGTGELFF	TRBD2	17	TRBV7-3	TRBJ2-2
CASSTSGTQNTEAFF	.	15	TRBV19	TRBJ1-1
CASTIAGGPVETQYF	TRBD2	15	TRBV9	TRBJ2-5
CAWNTGGPETQYF	TRBD2	13	TRBV30	TRBJ2-5
CASSQPTRGSMYEQYF	.	16	TRBV4-1	TRBJ2-7
CASSYAGGRDTQYF	TRBD2	14	TRBV6-5	TRBJ2-3
CASSQTDTQYF	.	11	TRBV2	TRBJ2-3
CASSPSGGADTQYF	TRBD2	14	TRBV4-3	TRBJ2-3
CASSNSLDNEQFF	.	13	TRBV5-1	TRBJ2-1
CASSVGSSYEQYF	.	13	TRBV9	TRBJ2-7
CASSIRAALAKNIQYF	.	16	TRBV19	TRBJ2-4
CASSLSGSDQPQHF	.	14	TRBV13	TRBJ1-5
CASSLAGGGSPLHF	.	14	TRBV7-9	TRBJ1-6
CASSQDRLADTDTQYF	TRBD2	16	TRBV4-2	TRBJ2-3
CASSQSTGTQYF	.	12	TRBV4-1	TRBJ2-5
CASWGQNTGELFF	.	13	TRBV5-1	TRBJ2-2
CASSLVSGTSSNEQFF	TRBD2	16	TRBV5-4	TRBJ2-1
CASSFSPREGEKLFF	.	15	TRBV6-5	TRBJ1-4
CASSPGLGGGEQYF	.	14	TRBV7-7	TRBJ2-7
CASSPWTGNTEAFF	TRBD1	14	TRBV19	TRBJ1-1
CASSLVSGNQPQHF	.	14	TRBV7-8	TRBJ1-5
CASSLRQGAIF	TRBD1	11	TRBV28	TRBJ1-2
CASRPRGTGNTIYF	.	14	TRBV5-1	TRBJ1-3
CASRVDRAYEQYF	.	13	TRBV2	TRBJ2-7